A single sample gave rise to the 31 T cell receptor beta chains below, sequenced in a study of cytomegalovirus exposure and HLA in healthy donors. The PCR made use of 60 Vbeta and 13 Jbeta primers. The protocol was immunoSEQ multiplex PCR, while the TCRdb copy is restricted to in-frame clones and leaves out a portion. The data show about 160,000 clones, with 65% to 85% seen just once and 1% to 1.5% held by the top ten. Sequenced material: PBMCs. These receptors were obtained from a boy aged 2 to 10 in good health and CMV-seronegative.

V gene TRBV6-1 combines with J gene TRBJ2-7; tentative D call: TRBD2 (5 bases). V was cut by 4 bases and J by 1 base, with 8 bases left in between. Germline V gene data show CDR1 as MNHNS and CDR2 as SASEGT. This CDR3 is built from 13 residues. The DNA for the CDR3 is TGTGCCAGCAGTGTCCGGGATTCCTACGAGCAGTACGTC. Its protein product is CASSVRDSYEQYV.

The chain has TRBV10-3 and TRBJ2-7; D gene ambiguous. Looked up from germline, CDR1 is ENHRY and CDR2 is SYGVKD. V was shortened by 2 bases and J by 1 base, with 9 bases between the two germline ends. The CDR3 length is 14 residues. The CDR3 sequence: CAISEKTGSYEQYF. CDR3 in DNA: TGTGCCATCAGTGAGAAGACTGGTTCCTACGAGCAGTACTTC.

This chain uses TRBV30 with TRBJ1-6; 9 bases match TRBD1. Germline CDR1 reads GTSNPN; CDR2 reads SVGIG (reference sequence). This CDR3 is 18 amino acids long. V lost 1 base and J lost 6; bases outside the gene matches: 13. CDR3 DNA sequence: TGTGCCTGGAGTGGTGGGACAGGGAAAACGGTCGTTAATTCACCCCTCCACTTT. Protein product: CAWSGGTGKTVVNSPLHF.

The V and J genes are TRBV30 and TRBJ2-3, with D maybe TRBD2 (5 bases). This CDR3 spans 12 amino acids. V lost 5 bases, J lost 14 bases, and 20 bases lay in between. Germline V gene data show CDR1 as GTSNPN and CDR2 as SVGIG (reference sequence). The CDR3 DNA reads TGTGCCTGGGCCGACTCCGGGGATAGTCTGTATTTT. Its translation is CAWADSGDSLYF.

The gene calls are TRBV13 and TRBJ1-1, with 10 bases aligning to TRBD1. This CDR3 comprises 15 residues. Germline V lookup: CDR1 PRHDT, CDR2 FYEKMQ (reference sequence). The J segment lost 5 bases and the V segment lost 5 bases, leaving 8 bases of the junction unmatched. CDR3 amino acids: CASSPRDRGGTEAFF. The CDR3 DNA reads TGTGCCAGCAGCCCCCGGGACAGGGGAGGGACTGAAGCTTTCTTT.

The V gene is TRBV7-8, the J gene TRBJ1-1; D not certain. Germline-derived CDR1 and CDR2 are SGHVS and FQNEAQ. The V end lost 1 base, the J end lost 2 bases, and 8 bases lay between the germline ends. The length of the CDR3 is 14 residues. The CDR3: CASSLVGSNTEAFF. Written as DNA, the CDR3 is TGTGCCAGCAGCTTAGTGGGCAGCAACACTGAAGCTTTCTTT.

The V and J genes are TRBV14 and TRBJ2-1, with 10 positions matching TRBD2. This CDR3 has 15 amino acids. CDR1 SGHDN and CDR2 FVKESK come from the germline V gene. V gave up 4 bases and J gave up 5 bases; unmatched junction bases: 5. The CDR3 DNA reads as TGTGCCAGCAGCCGGATCGGGACTAGCGACAATGAGCAGTTCTTC. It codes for CASSRIGTSDNEQFF.

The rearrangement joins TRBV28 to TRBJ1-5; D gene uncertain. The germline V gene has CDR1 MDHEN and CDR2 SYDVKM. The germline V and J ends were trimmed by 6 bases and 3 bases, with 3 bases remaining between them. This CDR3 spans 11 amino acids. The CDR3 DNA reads TGTGCCAGCAGCCTCAATCAGCCCCAGCATTTT. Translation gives CASSLNQPQHF.

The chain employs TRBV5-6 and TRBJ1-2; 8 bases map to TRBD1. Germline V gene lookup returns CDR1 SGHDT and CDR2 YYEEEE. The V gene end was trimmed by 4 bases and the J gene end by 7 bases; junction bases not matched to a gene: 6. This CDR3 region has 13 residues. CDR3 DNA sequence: TGTGCCAGCAGCGGACAGGGAAACGGTGGCTACACCTTC. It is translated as CASSGQGNGGYTF.

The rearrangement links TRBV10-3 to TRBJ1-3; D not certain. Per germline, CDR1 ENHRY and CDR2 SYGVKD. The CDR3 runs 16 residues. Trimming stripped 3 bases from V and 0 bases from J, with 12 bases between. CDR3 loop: CAISEGGIVSGNTIYF. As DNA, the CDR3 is TGTGCCATCAGTGAAGGAGGGATAGTCTCTGGAAACACCATATATTTT.

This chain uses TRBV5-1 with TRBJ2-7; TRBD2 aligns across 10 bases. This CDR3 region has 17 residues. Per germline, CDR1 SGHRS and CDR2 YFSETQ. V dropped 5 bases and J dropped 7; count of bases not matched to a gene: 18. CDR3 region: CASSKKPSGGLLEEQYV. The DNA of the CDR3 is TGCGCCAGCAGTAAAAAACCTAGCGGGGGTTTATTGGAAGAGCAGTACGTC.

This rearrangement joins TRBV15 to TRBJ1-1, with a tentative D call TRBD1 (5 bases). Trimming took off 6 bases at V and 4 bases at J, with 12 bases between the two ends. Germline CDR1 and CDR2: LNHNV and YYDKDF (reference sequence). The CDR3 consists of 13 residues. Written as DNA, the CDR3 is TGTGCCACCAGAGGGGAGGGGAGCACTGAAGCTTTCTTT. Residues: CATRGEGSTEAFF. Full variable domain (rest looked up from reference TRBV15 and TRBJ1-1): DAMVIQNPRYQVTQFGKPVTLSCSQTLNHNVMYWYQQKSSQAPKLLFHYYDKDFNNEADTPDNFQSRRPNTSFCFLDIRSPGLGDTAMYLCATRGEGSTEAFFGQGTRLTVV.

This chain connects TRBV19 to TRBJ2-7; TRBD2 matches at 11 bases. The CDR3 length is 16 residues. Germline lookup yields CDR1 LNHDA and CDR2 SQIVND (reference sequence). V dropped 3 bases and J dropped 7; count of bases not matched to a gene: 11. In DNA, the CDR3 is TGTGCCAGTAGTATGGTATCTAGCGGGAGGTATTATGAGCAGTACTTC. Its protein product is CASSMVSSGRYYEQYF.

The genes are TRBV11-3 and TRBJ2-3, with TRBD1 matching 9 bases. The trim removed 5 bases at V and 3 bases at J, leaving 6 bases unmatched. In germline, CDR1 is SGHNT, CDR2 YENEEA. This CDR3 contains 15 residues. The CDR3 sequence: CASSPGTGRTDTQYF. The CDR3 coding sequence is TGTGCCAGCAGCCCCGGGACAGGGAGGACAGATACGCAGTATTTT.

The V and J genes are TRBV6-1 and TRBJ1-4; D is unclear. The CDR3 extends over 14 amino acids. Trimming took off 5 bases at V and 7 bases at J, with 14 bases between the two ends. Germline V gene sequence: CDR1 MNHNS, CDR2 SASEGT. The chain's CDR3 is CASSLGLGSEKLFF. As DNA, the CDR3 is TGTGCCAGCAGTTTAGGTCTCGGGTCTGAAAAACTGTTTTTT.

CDR3 coding DNA: TGCGCCAGCAGCCGATTGCCGACAGGTCAATACGAGCAGTACTTC. It encodes CASSRLPTGQYEQYF. The rearrangement uses TRBV4-1 and TRBJ2-7; possibly TRBD1 for D (6 bases). From germline, CDR1 is MGHRA and CDR2 YSYEKL. This CDR3 is 15 amino acids long. The ends were cut back, 4 bases at V and 4 bases at J, with 17 bases in the middle.

The CDR3 DNA follows: TGTGCCAGCAGCTTTTTACAGGGGATCTACAATGAGCAGTTCTTC. This gives the protein CASSFLQGIYNEQFF. The V call is TRBV5-8, the J call TRBJ2-1, with 7 bases aligning to TRBD1. The germline CDR1 and CDR2 sequences are SGHTS and YDEGEE. The V segment lost 2 bases and the J segment 3 bases; nucleotides outside the gene matches: 5. This CDR3 comprises 15 residues. The whole variable domain, remainder taken from reference TRBV5-8 and TRBJ2-1, is EAGVTQSPTHLIKTRGQQATLRCSPISGHTSVYWYQQALGLGLQFLLWYDEGEERNRGNFPPRFSGRQFPNYSSELNVNALELEDSALYLCASSFLQGIYNEQFFGPGTRLTVL.

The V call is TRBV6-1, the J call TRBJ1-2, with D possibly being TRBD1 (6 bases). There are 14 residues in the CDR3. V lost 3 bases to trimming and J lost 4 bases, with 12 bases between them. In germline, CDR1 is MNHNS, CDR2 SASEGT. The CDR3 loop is CASSEARQVYGYTF. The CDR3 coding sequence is TGTGCCAGCAGTGAGGCAAGACAGGTCTATGGCTACACCTTC.

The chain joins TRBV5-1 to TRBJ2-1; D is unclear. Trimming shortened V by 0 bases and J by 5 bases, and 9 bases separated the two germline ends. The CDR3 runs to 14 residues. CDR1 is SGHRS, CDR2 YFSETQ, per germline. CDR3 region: CASSLAGANNEQFF. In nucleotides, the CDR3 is TGCGCCAGCAGCTTGGCCGGAGCGAACAATGAGCAGTTCTTC.

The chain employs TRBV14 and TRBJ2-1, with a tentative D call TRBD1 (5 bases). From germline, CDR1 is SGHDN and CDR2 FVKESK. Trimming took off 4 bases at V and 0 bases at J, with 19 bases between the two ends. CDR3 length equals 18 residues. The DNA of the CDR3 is TGTGCCAGCAGCCCCAGGGCGCTTATGTCAAGCTCCTACAATGAGCAGTTCTTC. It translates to CASSPRALMSSSYNEQFF.

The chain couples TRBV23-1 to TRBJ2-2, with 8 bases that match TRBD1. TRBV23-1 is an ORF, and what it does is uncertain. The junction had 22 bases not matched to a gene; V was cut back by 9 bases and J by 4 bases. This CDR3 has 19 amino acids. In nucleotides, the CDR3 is TGCGCCAGTAAAGGTGTTCCCGGGACAGGAACGGGGACCACCGGGGAGCTGTTTTTT. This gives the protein CASKGVPGTGTGTTGELFF.

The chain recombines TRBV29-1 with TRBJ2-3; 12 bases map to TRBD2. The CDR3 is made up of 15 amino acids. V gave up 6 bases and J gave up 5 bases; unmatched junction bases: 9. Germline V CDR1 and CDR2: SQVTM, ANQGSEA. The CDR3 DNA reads TGCAGCGTAGCAATACCGGGACTAGCGGGAGATACGCAGTATTTT. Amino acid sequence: CSVAIPGLAGDTQYF.

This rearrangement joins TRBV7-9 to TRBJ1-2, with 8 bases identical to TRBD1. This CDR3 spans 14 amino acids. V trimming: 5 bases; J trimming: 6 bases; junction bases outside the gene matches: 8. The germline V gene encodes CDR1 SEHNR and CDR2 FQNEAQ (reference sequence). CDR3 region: CASSTQTGVDGYTF. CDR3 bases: TGTGCCAGCAGCACCCAGACAGGGGTGGATGGCTACACCTTC.

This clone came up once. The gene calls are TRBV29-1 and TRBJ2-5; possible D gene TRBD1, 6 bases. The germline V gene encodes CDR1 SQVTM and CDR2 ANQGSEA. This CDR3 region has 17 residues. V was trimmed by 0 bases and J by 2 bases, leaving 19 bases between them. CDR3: CSVEDTLQTGWQETQYF. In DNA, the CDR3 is TGCAGCGTTGAAGATACTTTACAGACAGGATGGCAAGAGACCCAGTACTTC.

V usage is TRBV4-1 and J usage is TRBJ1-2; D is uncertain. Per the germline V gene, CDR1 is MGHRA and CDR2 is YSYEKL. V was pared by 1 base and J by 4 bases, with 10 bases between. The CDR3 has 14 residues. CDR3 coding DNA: TGCGCCAGCAGCCAAGGACGGGGAAGCTATGGCTACACCTTC. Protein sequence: CASSQGRGSYGYTF.

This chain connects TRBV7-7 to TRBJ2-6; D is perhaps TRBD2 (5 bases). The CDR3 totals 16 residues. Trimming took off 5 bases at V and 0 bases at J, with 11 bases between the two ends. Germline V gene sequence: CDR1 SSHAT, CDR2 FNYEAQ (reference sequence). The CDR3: CASSPIEGSGANVLTF. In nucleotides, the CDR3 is TGTGCCAGCAGCCCTATAGAGGGCTCTGGGGCCAACGTCCTGACTTTC.

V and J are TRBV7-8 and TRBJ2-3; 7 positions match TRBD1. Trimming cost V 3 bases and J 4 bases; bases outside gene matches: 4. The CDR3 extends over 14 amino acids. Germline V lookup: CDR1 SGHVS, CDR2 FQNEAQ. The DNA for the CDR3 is TGTGCCAGCAGCTTGGGGCAGGGGGCAGATACGCAGTATTTT. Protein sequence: CASSLGQGADTQYF.

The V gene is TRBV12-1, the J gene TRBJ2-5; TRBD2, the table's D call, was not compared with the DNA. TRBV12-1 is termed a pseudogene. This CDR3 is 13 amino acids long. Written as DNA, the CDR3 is TGTGCCAGCAGCTCAGCGGGAGCAGAGACCCAGTACTTC. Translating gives CASSSAGAETQYF.

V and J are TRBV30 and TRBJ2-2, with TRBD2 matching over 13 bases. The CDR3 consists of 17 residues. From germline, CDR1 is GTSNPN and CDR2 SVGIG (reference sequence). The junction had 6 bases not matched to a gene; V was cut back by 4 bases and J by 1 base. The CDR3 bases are TGTGCCTGGATACCCTGGACTAGCGGGGGGAACACCGGGGAGCTGTTTTTT. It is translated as CAWIPWTSGGNTGELFF. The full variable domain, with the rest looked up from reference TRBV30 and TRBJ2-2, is SQTIHQWPATLVQPVGSPLSLECTVEGTSNPNLYWYRQAAGRGLQLLFYSVGIGQISSEVPQNLSASRPQDRQFILSSKKLLLSDSGFYLCAWIPWTSGGNTGELFFGEGSRLTVL.

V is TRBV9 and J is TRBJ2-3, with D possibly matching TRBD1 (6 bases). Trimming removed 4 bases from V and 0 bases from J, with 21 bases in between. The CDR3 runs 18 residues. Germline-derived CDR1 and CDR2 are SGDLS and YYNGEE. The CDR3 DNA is TGTGCCAGCAGCCCCACCCAGCCCCGGGGACATAGCACAGATACGCAGTATTTT. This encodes CASSPTQPRGHSTDTQYF. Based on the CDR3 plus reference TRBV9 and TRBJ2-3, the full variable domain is DSGVTQTPKHLITATGQRVTLRCSPRSGDLSVYWYQQSLDQGLQFLIQYYNGEERAKGNILERFSAQQFPDLHSELNLSSLELGDSALYFCASSPTQPRGHSTDTQYFGPGTRLTVL.

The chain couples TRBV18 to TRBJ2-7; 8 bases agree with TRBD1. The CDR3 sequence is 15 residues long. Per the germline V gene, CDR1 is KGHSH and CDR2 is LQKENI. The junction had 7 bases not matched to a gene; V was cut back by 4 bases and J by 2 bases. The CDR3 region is CASSLPGTGTYEQYF. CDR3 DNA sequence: TGTGCCAGCTCACTACCCGGGACAGGAACCTACGAGCAGTACTTC.